These T cell receptor beta chains were read from a single sample in a study of blood T cells in healthy people across ages. TCRdb re-called the 5' RACE reads through MiXCR, storing one row per CDR3 protein. The table has around 1.5 million distinct CDR3 sequences, roughly 64% seen once. The sample comprised blood. The receptor set was obtained from a man aged 18 to 30 in good health. CDR3s include the opening cysteine and the closing phenylalanine or tryptophan. D genes are given only for firm matches. The listing skips clone size in some rows; elsewhere it reads once, few, many or a size class.

D	V	size	J	CDR3	DNA
-	TRBV27	-	TRBJ2-6	CASSLLDGDSGANVLTF	TGTGCCAGCAGTTTATTGGACGGGGACTCTGGGGCCAACGTCCTGACTTTC
TRBD2	TRBV24-1	-	TRBJ2-7	CATSPGGPYEQYF	TGTGCCACCAGTCCGGGAGGTCCCTACGAGCAGTACTTC
-	TRBV29-1	-	TRBJ1-2	CSVEEPGPIYGYTF	TGCAGCGTTGAAGAGCCGGGACCGATCTATGGCTACACCTTC
-	TRBV3-1	-	TRBJ2-2	CASSQDSTNTGELFF	TGTGCCAGCAGCCAAGACAGTACGAACACCGGGGAGCTGTTTTTT
TRBD1	TRBV27	-	TRBJ1-2	CASSSEGQGLIIYGYTF	TGTGCCAGCAGTTCTGAGGGACAGGGCCTCATTATCTATGGCTACACCTTC
TRBD2	TRBV28	-	TRBJ2-5	CASTSTGTTETQYF	TGTGCCAGCACCTCGACGGGGACTACGGAGACCCAGTACTTC
TRBD1	TRBV6-1	once	TRBJ2-2	CASSSTGVGGELFF	TGTGCCAGCAGCTCGACAGGGGTTGGCGGGGAGCTGTTTTTT
-	TRBV7-2	-	TRBJ2-7	CASNGGPNTYEQYF	TGTGCCTCCAACGGGGGACCAAACACCTACGAGCAGTACTTC
-	TRBV6-4	-	TRBJ2-3	CASSGGSDTDTQYF	TGTGCCAGCAGTGGGGGTTCTGATACAGATACGCAGTATTTT
-	TRBV12-3/TRBV12-4	few	TRBJ2-3	CASSLATTDTQYF	TGTGCCAGCAGTTTAGCGACCACGGATACGCAGTATTTT
TRBD1	TRBV20-1	-	TRBJ1-6	CSARDRDRATYNSPLHF	TGCAGTGCTAGAGATCGGGACAGGGCGACCTATAATTCACCCCTCCACTTT
-	TRBV20-1	-	TRBJ2-1	CSVSGGTNNEQFF	TGCAGTGTTTCCGGGGGCACGAACAATGAGCAGTTCTTC
TRBD2	TRBV20-1	-	TRBJ2-1	CSANSGLAGGSSANNEQFF	TGCAGTGCTAATTCGGGACTAGCGGGAGGGTCGTCGGCAAACAATGAGCAGTTCTTC
TRBD1	TRBV27	few	TRBJ2-7	CASSLFQGDSSYEQYF	TGTGCCAGCAGTTTATTTCAGGGGGACAGCTCCTACGAGCAGTACTTC
TRBD1	TRBV10-3	-	TRBJ1-5	CAIGGQGQNQPQHF	TGTGCCATCGGGGGACAGGGCCAGAATCAGCCCCAGCATTTT
-	TRBV4-1	-	TRBJ2-1	CASSQAEGATYNEQFF	TGCGCCAGCAGCCAGGCCGAAGGGGCAACCTACAATGAGCAGTTCTTC
TRBD2	TRBV3-1	few	TRBJ2-5	CASSQVPGLAVRETQYF	TGTGCCAGCAGCCAAGTCCCGGGACTAGCAGTCCGGGAGACCCAGTACTTC
TRBD2	TRBV5-4	-	TRBJ2-7	CASSLGSGRIDEQYF	TGTGCCAGCAGCTTGGGTAGCGGGAGGATCGACGAGCAGTACTTC
-	TRBV20-1	-	TRBJ2-1	CSAKPRGSSYNEQFF	TGCAGTGCTAAACCCCGGGGAAGCTCCTACAATGAGCAGTTCTTC
-	TRBV9	few	TRBJ1-2	CASSVSTRHYTF	TGTGCCAGCAGCGTATCTACTCGTCACTACACCTTC
TRBD1	TRBV29-1	-	TRBJ2-1	CSVAGQGLYNEQFF	TGCAGCGTGGCGGGACAGGGCTTATACAATGAGCAGTTCTTC
-	TRBV7-6	-	TRBJ2-5	CASSLRPGVEQYF	TGTGCCAGCAGCTTAAGGCCGGGGGTGGAGCAGTACTTC
-	TRBV2	-	TRBJ2-7	CASSHFRDRSSYEQYF	TGTGCCAGCAGTCACTTCCGGGACCGGAGCTCCTACGAGCAGTACTTC
-	TRBV20-1	-	TRBJ2-1	CSARDFLANKNEQFF	TGCAGTGCTAGAGATTTTTTGGCGAATAAGAATGAGCAGTTCTTC
-	TRBV6-4	-	TRBJ2-3	CASSDSRLPTDTQYF	TGTGCCAGCAGTGACTCAAGACTACCCACAGATACGCAGTATTTT
-	TRBV20-1	once	TRBJ2-1	CSARDRTRAPSSYNEQFF	TGCAGTGCTAGAGATCGGACCAGGGCACCAAGCTCCTACAATGAGCAGTTCTTC
-	TRBV12-5	-	TRBJ2-1	CASGSPVFLGYNEQFF	TGTGCTAGTGGTTCCCCCGTGTTCCTGGGGTACAATGAGCAGTTCTTC
-	TRBV7-6	-	TRBJ1-5	CASSLLAGRNRPQHF	TGTGCCAGCAGTCTCCTGGCGGGGAGAAATCGGCCCCAGCATTTT
TRBD1	TRBV12-3/TRBV12-4	-	TRBJ2-7	CASSLGWTGKYEQYF	TGTGCCAGCAGTTTAGGATGGACAGGGAAGTACGAGCAGTACTTC
-	TRBV2	few	TRBJ2-7	CASSVRRSYEQYF	TGTGCCAGCAGTGTCCGGCGGAGCTACGAGCAGTACTTC
-	TRBV4-3	-	TRBJ2-1	CASSQDPGVRNNEQFF	TGCGCCAGCAGCCAAGATCCCGGGGTTAGGAACAATGAGCAGTTCTTC
TRBD1	TRBV29-1	-	TRBJ2-3	CSVSDRVTDTQYF	TGCAGCGTTTCGGACAGGGTCACAGATACGCAGTATTTT
-	TRBV7-8	few	TRBJ2-1	CASSLNWRGAPSYNEQFF	TGTGCCAGCAGCTTAAATTGGAGGGGGGCCCCCTCCTACAATGAGCAGTTCTTC
-	TRBV29-1	-	TRBJ2-7	CSVRPPGNEQYF	TGCAGCGTTCGGCCCCCAGGGAACGAGCAGTACTTC
TRBD2	TRBV4-2	once	TRBJ2-1	CASSQEGFLAGAGYNEQFF	TGTGCCAGCAGCCAAGAAGGGTTCCTAGCGGGAGCCGGATACAATGAGCAGTTCTTC
-	TRBV20-1	few	TRBJ2-1	CSGTLVSNEQFF	TGCAGTGGTACCTTGGTTAGCAATGAGCAGTTCTTC
-	TRBV20-1	few	TRBJ2-3	CSGPHRARTDTQYF	TGCAGTGGGCCTCACCGAGCGCGCACAGATACGCAGTATTTT
-	TRBV3-1	-	TRBJ1-4	CASSTGRYEKLFF	TGTGCCAGCAGCACGGGACGTTATGAAAAACTGTTTTTT
-	TRBV20-1	once	TRBJ2-1	CSARDTGHNEQFF	TGCAGTGCTAGAGATACAGGCCACAATGAGCAGTTCTTC
-	TRBV12-3/TRBV12-4	-	TRBJ2-5	CASTQGGGRETQYF	TGTGCCAGCACCCAGGGAGGGGGTCGAGAGACCCAGTACTTC
-	TRBV5-1	-	TRBJ1-1	CASSLEAVMNTEAFF	TGCGCCAGCAGCTTGGAGGCAGTTATGAACACTGAAGCTTTCTTT
-	TRBV15	-	TRBJ2-5	CAASREVHLQQYF	TGTGCCGCCAGCAGAGAGGTCCATTTGCAGCAGTACTTC
TRBD2	TRBV24-1	-	TRBJ2-3	CATSDPLAGGPDTQYF	TGTGCCACCAGTGATCCACTAGCGGGGGGACCAGATACGCAGTATTTT
TRBD1	TRBV24-1	few	TRBJ2-3	CATSEGTVSTDTQYF	TGTGCCACCAGTGAGGGGACAGTATCCACAGATACGCAGTATTTT
TRBD1	TRBV12-3/TRBV12-4	-	TRBJ1-1	CASSLEELTGVAFF	TGTGCCAGCAGTTTAGAGGAGCTGACAGGGGTAGCTTTCTTT
-	TRBV5-1	-	TRBJ2-1	CASSLTGTLSSPNEQFF	TGCGCCAGCAGCTTGACCGGGACCCTGAGTTCCCCCAATGAGCAGTTCTTC
-	TRBV6-1	-	TRBJ1-1	CASSFDGHNTEAFF	TGTGCCAGCAGTTTCGATGGGCATAACACTGAAGCTTTCTTT
-	TRBV11-2	-	TRBJ2-1	CASSLVPFEQFF	TGTGCCAGCAGCTTAGTCCCATTCGAGCAGTTCTTC
TRBD2	TRBV6-2/TRBV6-3	-	TRBJ2-4	CASSLAGIAGDIQYF	TGTGCCAGCAGTCTAGCGGGCATAGCGGGGGACATTCAGTACTTC
TRBD1	TRBV25-1	few	TRBJ1-6	CASSDWTGRSSPLHF	TGTGCCAGCAGTGACTGGACAGGTCGTTCTTCACCCCTCCACTTT
TRBD1	TRBV4-1	-	TRBJ2-1	CASSTGGRNEQFF	TGCGCCAGCAGCACAGGGGGCAGGAATGAGCAGTTCTTC
-	TRBV11-2	-	TRBJ2-7	CASSPTLGDTNYEQYF	TGTGCCAGCAGCCCCACACTCGGGGACACCAACTACGAGCAGTACTTC
TRBD1	TRBV25-1	-	TRBJ2-7	CASRRGQGPAEQYF	TGTGCCAGCAGGAGGGGACAGGGCCCCGCCGAGCAGTACTTC
-	TRBV6-1	-	TRBJ2-2	CASSEVSGNTGELFF	TGTGCCAGCAGTGAAGTGTCAGGGAACACCGGGGAGCTGTTTTTT
-	TRBV4-2	few	TRBJ2-5	CASSLHPYQETQYF	TGTGCCAGCAGCCTCCACCCTTATCAAGAGACCCAGTACTTC
TRBD1	TRBV7-2	-	TRBJ1-1	CASSLKTGRHTEAFF	TGTGCCAGCAGCTTAAAGACAGGGAGGCACACTGAAGCTTTCTTT
TRBD2	TRBV6-5	few	TRBJ2-5	CASSTRPAGDKETQYF	TGTGCCAGCAGTACCAGACCAGCGGGGGATAAAGAGACCCAGTACTTC